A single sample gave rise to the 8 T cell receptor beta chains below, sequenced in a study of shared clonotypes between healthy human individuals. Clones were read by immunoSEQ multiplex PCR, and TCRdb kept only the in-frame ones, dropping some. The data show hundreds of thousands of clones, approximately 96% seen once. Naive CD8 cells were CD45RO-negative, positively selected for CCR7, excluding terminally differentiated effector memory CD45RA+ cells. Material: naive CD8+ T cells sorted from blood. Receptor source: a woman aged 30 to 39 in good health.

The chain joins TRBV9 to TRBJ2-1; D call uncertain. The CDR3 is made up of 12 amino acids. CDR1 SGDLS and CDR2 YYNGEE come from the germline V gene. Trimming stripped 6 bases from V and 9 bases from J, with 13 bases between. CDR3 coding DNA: TGTGCCAGCACTAGTCTCGATACTGAGCAGTTCTTC. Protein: CASTSLDTEQFF.

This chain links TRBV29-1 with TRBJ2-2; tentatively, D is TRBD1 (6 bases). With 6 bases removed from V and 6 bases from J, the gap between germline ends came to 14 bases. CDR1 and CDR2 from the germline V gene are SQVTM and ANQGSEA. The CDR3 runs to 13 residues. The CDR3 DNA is TGCAGCGTCTCCACCACAGGGCCCGGGGAGCTGTTTTTT. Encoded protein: CSVSTTGPGELFF.

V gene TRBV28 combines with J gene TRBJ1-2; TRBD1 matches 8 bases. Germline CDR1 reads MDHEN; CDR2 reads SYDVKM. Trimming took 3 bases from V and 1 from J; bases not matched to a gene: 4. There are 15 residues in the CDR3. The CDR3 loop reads CASSFLDRGNYGYTF. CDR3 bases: TGTGCCAGCAGTTTTCTAGACAGGGGTAACTATGGCTACACCTTC.

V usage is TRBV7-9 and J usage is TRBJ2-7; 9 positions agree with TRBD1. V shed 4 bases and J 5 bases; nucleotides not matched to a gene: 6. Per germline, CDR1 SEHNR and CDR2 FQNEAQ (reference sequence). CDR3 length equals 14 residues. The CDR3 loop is CASSSTGTGHEQYF. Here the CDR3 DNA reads TGTGCCAGCAGCTCTACCGGGACAGGGCACGAGCAGTACTTC.

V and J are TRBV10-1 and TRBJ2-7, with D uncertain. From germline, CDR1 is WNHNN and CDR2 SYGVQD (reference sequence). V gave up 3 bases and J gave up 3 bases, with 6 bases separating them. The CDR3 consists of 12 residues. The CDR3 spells CASSDAIYEQYF. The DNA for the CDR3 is TGCGCCAGCAGTGACGCTATCTACGAGCAGTACTTC.

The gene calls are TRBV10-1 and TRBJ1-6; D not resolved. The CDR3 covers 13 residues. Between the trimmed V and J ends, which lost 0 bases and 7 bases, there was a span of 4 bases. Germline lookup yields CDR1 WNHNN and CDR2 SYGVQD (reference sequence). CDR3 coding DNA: TGCGCCAGCAGTGAGTCCGCCAATTCACCCCTCCACTTT. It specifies CASSESANSPLHF.

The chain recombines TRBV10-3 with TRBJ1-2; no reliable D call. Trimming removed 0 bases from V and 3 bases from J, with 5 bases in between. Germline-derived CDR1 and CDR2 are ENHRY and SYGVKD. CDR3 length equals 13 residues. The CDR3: CAISESTDYGYTF. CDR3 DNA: TGTGCCATCAGTGAGTCGACCGACTATGGCTACACCTTC.

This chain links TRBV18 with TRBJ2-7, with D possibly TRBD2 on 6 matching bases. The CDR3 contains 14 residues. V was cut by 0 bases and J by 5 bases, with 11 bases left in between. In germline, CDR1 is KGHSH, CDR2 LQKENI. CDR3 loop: CASSPPAPGDEQYF. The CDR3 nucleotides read TGTGCCAGCTCACCACCCGCCCCGGGGGACGAGCAGTACTTC.